The T cell receptor (beta chain) under discussion was sequenced for a study of spatial heterogeneity in lung cancer. Study details: Beta-chain sequences were consistently detected more often than alpha-chain sequences.

CDR3 length: 15 amino acids. Looked up from germline, CDR1 is SGHDT and CDR2 is YYEEEE. With 4 bases removed from V and 5 bases from J, the gap between germline ends came to 16 bases. Time point described: sample taken at primary tumor resection. The donor group consisted of roughly 70 patients who had untreated, early-stage non-small cell lung cancer. The authors sequenced whole RNA from tumor, nontumor lung or frozen PBMC without sorting. One entry per CDR3 protein, called by TCRdb with MiXCR from the 5' RACE reads. The sample shows 10,000 to 15,000 distinct CDR3 sequences, around 4% of them seen only once.

This clonotype originated in a male donor with early-stage non-small cell lung cancer. The material sequenced was PBMCs, taken at surgery. The chain recombines TRBV5-6 with TRBJ2-1; a possible D gene is TRBD2 (5 bases). The CDR3 is CASSIRLTGNNEQFF. CDR3 sequence (DNA): TGTGCCAGCAGCATACGACTGACGGGAAACAATGAGCAGTTCTTC.